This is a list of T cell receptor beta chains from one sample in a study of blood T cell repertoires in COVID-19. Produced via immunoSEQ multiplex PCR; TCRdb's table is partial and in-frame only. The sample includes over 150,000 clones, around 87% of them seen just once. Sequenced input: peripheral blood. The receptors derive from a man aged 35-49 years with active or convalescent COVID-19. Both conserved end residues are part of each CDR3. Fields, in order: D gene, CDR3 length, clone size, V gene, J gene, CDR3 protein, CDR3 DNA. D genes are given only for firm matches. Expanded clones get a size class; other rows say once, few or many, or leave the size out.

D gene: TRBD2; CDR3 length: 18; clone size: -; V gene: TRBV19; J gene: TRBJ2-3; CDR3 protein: CASSPGYLAGENTDTQYF; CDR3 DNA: TGTGCCAGTAGCCCCGGTTATTTAGCGGGGGAAAACACAGATACGCAGTATTTT
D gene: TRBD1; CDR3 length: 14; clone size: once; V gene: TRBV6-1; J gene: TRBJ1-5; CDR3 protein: CASSFGQGNQPQHF; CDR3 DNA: TGTGCCAGCAGTTTCGGACAGGGGAATCAGCCCCAGCATTTT
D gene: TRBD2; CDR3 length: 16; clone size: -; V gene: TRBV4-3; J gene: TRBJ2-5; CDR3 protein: CASSQGPSGGAETQYF; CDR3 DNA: TGCGCCAGCAGCCAAGGTCCCAGCGGGGGGGCCGAGACCCAGTACTTC
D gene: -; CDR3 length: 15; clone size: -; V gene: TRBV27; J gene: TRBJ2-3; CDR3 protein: CASSPGTLNTDTQYF; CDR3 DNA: TGTGCCAGCAGTCCCGGGACTTTAAACACAGATACGCAGTATTTT
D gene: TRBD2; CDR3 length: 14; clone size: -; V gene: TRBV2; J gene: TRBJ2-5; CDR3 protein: CASMRLAEQETQYF; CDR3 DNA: TGTGCCAGCATGAGACTAGCGGAACAAGAGACCCAGTACTTC
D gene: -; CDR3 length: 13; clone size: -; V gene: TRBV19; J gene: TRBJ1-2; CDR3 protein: CATSDRSFYGYTF; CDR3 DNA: TGTGCCACTTCAGACAGGTCGTTCTATGGCTACACCTTC
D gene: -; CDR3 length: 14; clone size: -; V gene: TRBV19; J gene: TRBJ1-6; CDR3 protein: CASSHREQHSPLHF; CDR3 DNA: TGTGCCAGTAGCCACAGGGAGCAGCATTCACCCCTCCACTTT
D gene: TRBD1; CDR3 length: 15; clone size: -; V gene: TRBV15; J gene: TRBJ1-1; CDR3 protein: CATSRGLTGGLEAFF; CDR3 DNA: TGTGCCACCAGCAGAGGGTTAACAGGGGGTCTAGAAGCTTTCTTT
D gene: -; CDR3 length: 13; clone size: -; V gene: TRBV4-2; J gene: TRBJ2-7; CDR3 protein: CASSQGASLEQYF; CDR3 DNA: TGTGCCAGCAGCCAAGGGGCTTCCCTCGAGCAGTACTTC
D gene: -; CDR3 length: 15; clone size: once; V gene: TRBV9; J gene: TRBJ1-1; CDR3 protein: CASSVAGRGTDEAFF; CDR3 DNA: TGTGCCAGCAGCGTAGCTGGCAGGGGCACTGATGAAGCTTTCTTT
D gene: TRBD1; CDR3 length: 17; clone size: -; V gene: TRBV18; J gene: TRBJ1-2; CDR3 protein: CASSPLPGDSSNYGYTF; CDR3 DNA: TGTGCCAGCTCACCACTACCCGGGGACAGCTCTAACTATGGCTACACCTTC
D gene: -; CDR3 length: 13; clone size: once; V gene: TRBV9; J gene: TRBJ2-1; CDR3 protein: CASTSGHSNEQFF; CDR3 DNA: TGTGCCAGCACGTCAGGACACAGCAATGAGCAGTTCTTC
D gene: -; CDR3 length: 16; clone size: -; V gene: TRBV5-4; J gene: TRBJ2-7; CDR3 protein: CASSLAGGSDSYEQYF; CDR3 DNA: TGTGCCAGCAGCTTGGCCGGGGGAAGCGACTCCTACGAGCAGTACTTC
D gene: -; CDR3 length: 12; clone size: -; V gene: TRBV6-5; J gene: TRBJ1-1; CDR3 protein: CASSTEQAEAFF; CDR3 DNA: TGTGCCAGCAGTACAGAGCAGGCTGAAGCTTTCTTT
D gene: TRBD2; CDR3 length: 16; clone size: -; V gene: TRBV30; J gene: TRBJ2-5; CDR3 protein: CAWSGLAGGRQETQYF; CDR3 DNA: TGTGCCTGGAGTGGGCTAGCGGGGGGCCGTCAAGAGACCCAGTACTTC
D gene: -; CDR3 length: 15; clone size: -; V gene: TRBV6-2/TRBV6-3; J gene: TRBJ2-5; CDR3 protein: CASSYWEGVGETQYF; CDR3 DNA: TGTGCCAGCAGTTACTGGGAGGGGGTGGGAGAGACCCAGTACTTC
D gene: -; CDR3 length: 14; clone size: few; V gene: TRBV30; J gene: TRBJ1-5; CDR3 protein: CAWNSGTLNQPQHF; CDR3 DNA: TGTGCCTGGAATTCCGGGACATTAAATCAGCCCCAGCATTTT